The entry that follows covers one T cell receptor (beta chain) sequence. Its cognate antigen is unknown. Germline-derived CDR1 and CDR2 are MGHRA and YSYEKL. V lost 4 bases and J lost 1; bases outside the gene matches: 5. The CDR3 sequence is 16 residues long. Patients selected for sequencing had displayed CD8+CD57+ cell expansion by flow cytometry. The entry originates in a study of CD8+CD57+ T cells in acquired aplastic anemia. Study findings and constraints: The number of CD8+ CDR3 sequences shared by patients and controls was 25 to 35.

The use of genomic DNA as template underpinned the TCR beta VDJ and CDR3 profiling. Via MiXCR, TCRdb re-called the reads, giving one row per CDR3 protein. This repertoire shows about 180,000 distinct CDR3 sequences, roughly 48% found once; its top ten account for roughly 1.2%. The receptor was derived from a human donor with aplastic anemia. This sequence joins TRBV4-1 and TRBJ2-3, with 10 bases lining up with TRBD2. The sample taken for sequencing was sorted CD4+, CD8+, or CD8+CD57+ T cells (not recorded which) from PBMCs. The CDR3 is CASSPMGTSGTDTQYF. The CDR3 DNA reads TGCGCCAGCAGCCCGATGGGGACTAGCGGCACAGATACGCAGTATTTT.